The 4 T cell receptor beta chains below come from one sample, sequenced in a study of T cell responses to AZD1222 COVID-19 vaccine. The method was immunoSEQ multiplex PCR; TCRdb's version includes in-frame clones alone and lacks a portion of them. Of about 84,000 clones listed, 75% to 90% are singletons. The sample was peripheral blood, taken 28 days after the second AZD1222 dose. The source is an adult who received the AZD1222 COVID-19 vaccine.

The V call is TRBV6-4, the J call TRBJ1-1; D uncertain. Germline CDR1 and CDR2: MRHNA and SNTAGT. The V end lost 0 bases, the J end lost 1 base, and 3 bases lay between the germline ends. The CDR3 totals 13 residues. The CDR3: CASSDSTNTEAFF. The CDR3 region has the DNA TGTGCCAGCAGTGACTCGACGAACACTGAAGCTTTCTTT.

The chain recombines TRBV5-1 with TRBJ1-1; no definite D call. V lost 1 base and J 1 base, leaving 17 bases between the germline ends. From germline, CDR1 is SGHRS and CDR2 YFSETQ. There are 17 residues in the CDR3. The CDR3 is CASSLHVETTPNTEAFF. CDR3 in DNA: TGCGCCAGCAGCTTGCATGTGGAGACAACTCCGAACACTGAAGCTTTCTTT.

The chain joins TRBV18 to TRBJ1-4; possibly TRBD1 for D (6 bases). CDR1 is KGHSH, CDR2 LQKENI, per germline. The CDR3 has 15 amino acids. V lost 1 base and J 4 bases, leaving 10 bases between the germline ends. The CDR3 sequence is CASSPRTADNEKLFF. The CDR3 DNA follows: TGTGCCAGCTCACCACGGACAGCAGATAATGAAAAACTGTTTTTT.

The chain employs TRBV6-1 and TRBJ1-5; D not certain. The germline V and J ends were trimmed by 2 bases and 0 bases, with 8 bases remaining between them. This CDR3 has 15 residues. CDR1 is MNHNS and CDR2 is SASEGT in the germline V gene. The CDR3 region has the DNA TGTGCCAGCAGTGAATGGTTGGATAGCAATCAGCCCCAGCATTTT. It specifies CASSEWLDSNQPQHF.